This TCR beta chain is drawn from a study of T cells in Graves' hyperthyroidism and ophthalmopathy. Regarding the study as a whole: Blood also contained most expanded thyroid clonotypes above 0.001.

The germline V gene has CDR1 LNHNV and CDR2 YYDKDF (reference sequence). The CDR3 extends over 18 amino acids. V was pared by 6 bases and J by 4 bases, with 13 bases of the junction left unmatched. Diagnostic assessment was based on clinical symptoms, serum thyroxine and TRAb, thyroid ultrasound and orbital computed tomography. Using RNA transcripts as the source, TCR beta CDR3 regions were amplified. The TCR CDR3 was amplified in a first-round RT-PCR using the HTBI primer set. TCRdb independently ran MiXCR on the multiplex PCR reads; one entry per CDR3 protein. This sample has a few hundred thousand distinct CDR3 sequences; under 25% occur once, and the top ten carry approximately 49%. In its sample, this clonotype was seen a few times. Its matching antigen is unknown.

The sequence came from a woman aged 70-85 years with Graves' ophthalmopathy. The material sequenced was blood. The genes are TRBV15 and TRBJ1-4; 11 bases line up with TRBD1. The CDR3 sequence is CATRETGTGGLYNEKLFF. In DNA, the CDR3 is TGTGCCACCAGGGAGACCGGGACAGGGGGACTTTATAATGAAAAACTGTTTTTT. The full variable domain, with the rest looked up from reference TRBV15 and TRBJ1-4, is DAMVIQNPRYQVTQFGKPVTLSCSQTLNHNVMYWYQQKSSQAPKLLFHYYDKDFNNEADTPDNFQSRRPNTSFCFLDIRSPGLGDTAMYLCATRETGTGGLYNEKLFFGSGTQLSVL.